This T cell receptor beta chain was captured by sequencing in a study of T cell changes during pregnancy in multiple sclerosis. TCRdb's copy holds only in-frame clones and misses some; the assay was immunoSEQ multiplex PCR. Of some 74,000 clones in the sample, roughly 89% are singletons; the top ten hold 3% to 4%. The CDR3 contains 14 residues. With 1 base removed from V and 4 bases from J, the gap between germline ends came to 10 bases. Germline values: CDR1 MNHNS, CDR2 SASEGT. The specimen comprised peripheral blood, sampled after pregnancy. This sequence originates from a female donor in good health, enrolled as a control in a pregnancy study. This chain uses TRBV6-1 with TRBJ1-2; perhaps TRBD1 as D (5 bases). DNA of the CDR3: TGTGCCAGCAGTGAAGGGAGAACAGGCTATGGCTACACCTTC. Protein sequence: CASSEGRTGYGYTF.